This T cell receptor (beta chain) originates from a study of PD-1 blockade in classical Hodgkin lymphoma. The study, taken as a whole, reports: With CD4+ cells, TCR diversity rose significantly by C4D1, but not with CD8+ cells. Relapsed/refractory patients reportedly had the lowest baseline TCR diversity, below newly diagnosed patients, who were below healthy donors. Repertoire difference causes, possibly disease activity or prior therapy, remain undefined.

Time point noted: cycle 4 day 1 (C4D1), after more than five weeks of nivolumab. All patients relapsed after autologous stem cell transplantation, and brentuximab vedotin exposure varied. Complete response, partial response or progressive disease constituted the best response categories observed. Profiled with immunoSEQ multiplex PCR; TCRdb holds only in-frame clones, not every one. The sample includes 50,000 or so clones, 85% to 90% of them seen just once. Note on this clone: Its antigen is currently unknown.

Trimming left V 6 bases short and J 3 bases short, with 11 bases between. The CDR3 sequence is 13 residues long. Per germline, CDR1 KGHSH and CDR2 LQKENI. The clonotype originates from a human donor with classical Hodgkin lymphoma. This specimen consisted of peripheral blood mononuclear cells (PBMCs), obtained before the fourth cycle of nivolumab. The genes are TRBV18 and TRBJ1-2; D gene uncertain. The chain's CDR3 is CASSEWKDYGYTF. Here the CDR3 DNA reads TGTGCCAGCTCGGAATGGAAGGACTATGGCTACACCTTC.